The T cell receptor beta chain described here comes from a study of early T cells in non-severe SARS-CoV-2 infection. This clonotype has a count of ten or more. Antigen specificity is unknown. One end of the junction is discordant with germline, which a read error may explain. TCRdb redid the calling of the 5' RACE reads with MiXCR, one entry per CDR3 protein. The table includes some 70,000 distinct CDR3 sequences, 8% to 9.5% detected once. This CDR3 spans 16 amino acids. Per the germline V gene, CDR1 is LGHNA and CDR2 is YNFKEQ. Study-level findings and limits: Private and CD4 specificities were missed by VDJdb matching, skewed to anti-spike CD8.

The rearrangement joins TRBV4-2 to TRBJ2-7, with 10 bases aligning to TRBD2. The sample taken for sequencing was whole blood. The receptor was isolated from an adult who was a healthcare worker with PCR-confirmed SARS-CoV-2 infection or an uninfected control (not recorded which). CDR3 residues: CASSKDLGTSAYEQYF. The CDR3 DNA is TGTGCCAGCAGCAAAGATTTGGGGACTAGCGCCTACGAGCAGTACTTC.